Following are 26 T cell receptor beta chains from one sample sequenced in a study of T-cell reconstitution after alpha-beta-depleted transplantation in children. Researchers prepared the TCRbeta library using unique molecular identifiers, the study reports. TCRdb reprocessed the PCR reads with MiXCR, giving one entry per CDR3 protein. The profile covers some 390,000 distinct CDR3 sequences, with approximately 20% appearing a single time and around 4% taken by the ten largest. The input for sequencing was PBMCs from the stem cell graft donor, taken from the stem cell graft. These receptors were obtained from a human donor who donated a stem cell graft to a child with acute myeloid leukemia.

In its sample, this clonotype was seen many times. The chain joins TRBV20-1 to TRBJ2-3; D is unclear. Looked up from germline, CDR1 is DFQATT and CDR2 is SNEGSKA (reference sequence). V was pared by 6 bases and J by 1 base, with 17 bases between. The CDR3 is 15 amino acids. This CDR3 reads CSALPRKTGTDTQYF. The DNA for the CDR3 is TGCAGTGCCTTGCCCCGGAAAACGGGCACAGATACGCAGTATTTT.

This clonotype was detected once. CDR3 sequence (DNA): TGTGCCAGCAGCCCCCGACGAGCGGGAGGGCTTGGGAATGAGCAGTTCTTC. This sequence encodes CASSPRRAGGLGNEQFF. This chain links TRBV4-2 with TRBJ2-1, with 10 bases lining up with TRBD2. Germline CDR1 and CDR2: LGHNA and YNFKEQ. J gave up 7 bases and V 4 bases, and 13 bases lay outside the gene matches. CDR3 length: 17 amino acids.

The V and J genes are TRBV24-1 and TRBJ2-1; D is perhaps TRBD1 (7 bases). V was cut by 6 bases and J by 7 bases, with 18 bases left in between. CDR3 size: 15 residues. Germline CDR1 and CDR2: KGHDR and SFDVKD. CDR3 amino acids: CATSRGTEVINEQFF. CDR3 nucleotide sequence: TGTGCCACCAGTCGCGGGACAGAGGTTATAAATGAGCAGTTCTTC.

This sequence joins TRBV28 and TRBJ2-7; 12 bases fit TRBD1. CDR1 is MDHEN and CDR2 is SYDVKM in the germline V gene. With V trimmed by 6 bases and J by 2 bases, 2 bases remained unmatched. This CDR3 region has 14 residues. CDR3 in DNA: TGTGCCAGCAGGGGACAGGGGGCCGCCTACGAGCAGTACTTC. Translated: CASRGQGAAYEQYF.

Only a few counts were recorded for this clonotype. The chain joins TRBV6-1 to TRBJ1-2, with 7 bases matching TRBD1. CDR3 length: 13 residues. Germline trimming cut 7 bases from V and 6 bases from J; bases unmatched to any gene: 8. Per the germline V gene, CDR1 is MNHNS and CDR2 is SASEGT. The CDR3 region has the DNA TGTGCCAGCAAAACAGGGGCGCATCATGGCTACACCTTC. Protein: CASKTGAHHGYTF.

V is TRBV10-3 and J is TRBJ2-1, with TRBD2 identical over 11 bases. V gave up 4 bases and J gave up 4 bases; unmatched junction bases: 3. The CDR3 length is 15 residues. Germline-derived CDR1 and CDR2 are ENHRY and SYGVKD. CDR3 in DNA: TGTGCCATCAGTGGGACTAGCGGGTTTTACAATGAGCAGTTCTTC. It encodes CAISGTSGFYNEQFF.

The chain carries TRBV12-3 or TRBV12-4 and TRBJ2-7; D remains ambiguous. CDR3 length equals 16 residues. Trimming stripped 6 bases from V and 0 bases from J, with 18 bases between. The CDR3 protein is CASSPSGKRSSYEQYF. The CDR3 DNA reads as TGTGCCAGCAGCCCCTCAGGCAAACGGAGCTCCTACGAGCAGTACTTC.

In its sample, this clonotype was seen a few times. The rearrangement joins TRBV12-3 or TRBV12-4 to TRBJ2-2; tentatively, D is TRBD1 or TRBD2 (6 bases each). V was pared by 2 bases and J by 8 bases, with 15 bases between. CDR3 length: 15 amino acids. The CDR3 is CASSLPYREEGELFF. The CDR3 DNA sequence: TGTGCCAGCAGTTTACCTTACAGGGAGGAGGGGGAGCTGTTTTTT.

The chain combines TRBV29-1 with TRBJ2-7, with D possibly TRBD1 on 6 matching bases. Germline V gene sequence: CDR1 SQVTM, CDR2 ANQGSEA. This CDR3 has 14 amino acids. V was pared by 3 bases and J by 5 bases, with 17 bases between. The CDR3 sequence is CSVEWYQGDNEQYF. The CDR3 DNA is TGCAGCGTTGAGTGGTACCAAGGGGACAACGAGCAGTACTTC.

This sequence joins TRBV4-1 and TRBJ2-3; 11 nucleotides align to TRBD2. Germline lookup yields CDR1 MGHRA and CDR2 YSYEKL. This CDR3 is 16 amino acids long. The J segment lost 5 bases and the V segment lost 2 bases, leaving 6 bases of the junction unmatched. The CDR3 sequence: CASSQPLAGEGDTQYF. In DNA, the CDR3 is TGCGCCAGCAGCCAACCACTAGCGGGAGAGGGAGATACGCAGTATTTT.

This clonotype was seen a few times. V usage is TRBV19 and J usage is TRBJ2-7, with D possibly TRBD2 on 6 matching bases. The CDR3 contains 14 residues. The germline V gene encodes CDR1 LNHDA and CDR2 SQIVND (reference sequence). V shed 4 bases and J shed 0 bases, with 10 bases lying between them. The chain's CDR3 is CASSTGRFSYEQYF. The CDR3 DNA follows: TGTGCCAGTAGTACAGGGAGGTTCTCCTACGAGCAGTACTTC.

This sequence joins TRBV29-1 and TRBJ1-1; D is perhaps TRBD1 (5 bases). V shed 6 bases and J shed 1 base, with 9 bases lying between them. CDR1 and CDR2 (germline): SQVTM, ANQGSEA. There are 12 residues in the CDR3. DNA of the CDR3: TGCAGCGTAACGACAGCGAACACTGAAGCTTTCTTT. Translated, it gives CSVTTANTEAFF.

With respect to this clonotype: Its ends do not fully match the called genes, so a read error is possible. The chain has TRBV12-3 or TRBV12-4 and TRBJ2-7, with 9 bases lining up with TRBD1. CDR3 length equals 12 residues. The CDR3 DNA reads TGTGCCAGCAGTTTTATGGGGACAGGGACGGTTTTC. Translation: CASSFMGTGTVF.

The rearrangement joins TRBV21-1 to TRBJ1-5. TRBV21-1 is a listed pseudogene. The CDR3 has 14 amino acids. The CDR3 DNA follows: TGTGCCAGCAGCAAGGGAGGGGCCAATCAGCCCCAGCATTTT. Its translation: CASSKGGANQPQHF.

This clonotype was observed a single time. The V call is TRBV27, the J call TRBJ2-3; D unresolved. CDR3 length equals 14 residues. Germline CDR1 reads MNHEY; CDR2 reads SMNVEV (reference sequence). Trimming removed 6 bases at V and 2 bases at J, with 12 bases between. CDR3 residues: CASRRRVPTDTQYF. The CDR3 DNA reads as TGTGCCAGCAGAAGACGGGTCCCCACAGATACGCAGTATTTT.

This clonotype was counted ten times or more. The chain is built from TRBV29-1 and TRBJ2-5, with D possibly matching TRBD1 (5 bases). V lost 7 bases, J lost 4 bases, and 10 bases lay in between. The CDR3 loop spans 11 amino acids. The germline V gene has CDR1 SQVTM and CDR2 ANQGSEA. In nucleotides, the CDR3 is TGCAGCGCAGGGCGGCGAGAGACCCAGTACTTC. This codes for CSAGRRETQYF.

V usage is TRBV9 and J usage is TRBJ2-5; 8 positions agree with TRBD2. J was trimmed by 3 bases and V by 0 bases; bases with no gene match: 1. Germline V CDR1 and CDR2: SGDLS, YYNGEE. The CDR3 contains 14 residues. CDR3 DNA sequence: TGTGCCAGCAGCGTAGCCGGGAGGGAAGAGACCCAGTACTTC. It specifies CASSVAGREETQYF.

The chain has TRBV2 and TRBJ2-3; possibly TRBD2 for D (7 bases). V lost 3 bases, J lost 6 bases, and 13 bases lay in between. The CDR3 has 14 amino acids. Germline V gene data show CDR1 as SNHLY and CDR2 as FYNNEI. The CDR3 nucleotides read TGTGCCAGCAGTGATGTTGGGGGGGGCGATACGCAGTATTTT. Its translation is CASSDVGGGDTQYF.

A remark on this clonotype: At one end the junction does not follow the germline gene, possibly because of a read error. The rearrangement uses TRBV15 and TRBJ1-2; TRBD1 agrees at 7 bases. Looked up from germline, CDR1 is LNHNV and CDR2 is YYDKDF (reference sequence). CDR3 size: 9 residues. The CDR3 protein is CATSGQESF. The DNA for the CDR3 is TGTGCCACCAGTGGACAGGAGAGCTTC.

This chain connects TRBV6-5 to TRBJ2-7; 10 nucleotides agree with TRBD2. The germline V gene encodes CDR1 MNHEY and CDR2 SVGAGI. V shed 2 bases, J shed 0 bases, and the junction held 4 bases outside the gene matches. This CDR3 has 16 amino acids. CDR3 nucleotide sequence: TGTGCCAGCAGTTACCCGAGCGGGAGGGCCTCCTACGAGCAGTACTTC. Protein: CASSYPSGRASYEQYF.

As concerns this clonotype: Given a much more abundant clone one base away, this may be a read error. The final CDR3 position lacks the conserved phenylalanine or tryptophan, pointing to a likely read error. The chain joins TRBV20-1 to TRBJ1-1, with TRBD1 matching over 8 bases. The germline V gene encodes CDR1 DFQATT and CDR2 SNEGSKA (reference sequence). V dropped 6 bases and J dropped 6; count of bases not matched to a gene: 9. The CDR3 extends over 13 amino acids. As DNA, the CDR3 is TGCAGTGCCATGGCGTTACAGGGGGCTGAAGCTTTCTAT. Protein sequence: CSAMALQGAEAFY.

This clonotype occurred a few times. The chain carries TRBV20-1 and TRBJ1-4, with a tentative D call TRBD1 (6 bases). The CDR3 loop spans 13 amino acids. In germline, CDR1 is DFQATT, CDR2 SNEGSKA (reference sequence). V was cut by 5 bases and J by 7 bases, with 14 bases left in between. The CDR3 here is CSARQGGGEKLFF. The CDR3 nucleotides read TGCAGTGCTCGCCAAGGGGGTGGTGAAAAACTGTTTTTT.

This clonotype was recorded once. This may stem from a read error, because a much larger clone lies one nucleotide away. The V call is TRBV20-1, the J call TRBJ2-1; 8 bases line up with TRBD2. CDR1 and CDR2 from the germline V gene are DFQATT and SNEGSKA (reference sequence). V shed 3 bases and J 8 bases; nucleotides not matched to a gene: 12. The CDR3 spans 15 residues. CDR3 nucleotides: TGCAGTGCTAGGGGAGGACTAGCTGTAAACTATGAGCAGTTCTTC. It codes for CSARGGLAVNYEQFF.

The chain employs TRBV12-3 or TRBV12-4 and TRBJ1-3; D gene uncertain. V was cut by 8 bases and J by 1 base, with 9 bases left in between. The CDR3 has 13 amino acids. The CDR3 DNA reads as TGTGCCAGCCGAGCTTCTTCTGGAAACACCATATATTTT. Translating gives CASRASSGNTIYF.

J is TRBJ1-6 and V is TRBV20-1; 7 nucleotides agree with TRBD1. The CDR3 runs 15 residues. The V gene end was trimmed by 3 bases and the J gene end by 10 bases; junction bases not matched to a gene: 12. The V gene's germline CDR1 is DFQATT and CDR2 SNEGSKA (reference sequence). CDR3 sequence reads: CSARRTRQGGSPLHF. In nucleotides, the CDR3 is TGCAGTGCTAGGAGGACACGACAGGGAGGGTCACCCCTCCACTTT.

The rearrangement joins TRBV12-3 or TRBV12-4 to TRBJ1-6; D not resolved. Trimming cost V 7 bases and J 4 bases, with 14 bases left between them. There are 15 residues in the CDR3. The CDR3 sequence: CASTTADGYNSPLHF. The CDR3 nucleotides are TGTGCCAGCACCACCGCAGACGGATATAATTCACCCCTCCACTTT.